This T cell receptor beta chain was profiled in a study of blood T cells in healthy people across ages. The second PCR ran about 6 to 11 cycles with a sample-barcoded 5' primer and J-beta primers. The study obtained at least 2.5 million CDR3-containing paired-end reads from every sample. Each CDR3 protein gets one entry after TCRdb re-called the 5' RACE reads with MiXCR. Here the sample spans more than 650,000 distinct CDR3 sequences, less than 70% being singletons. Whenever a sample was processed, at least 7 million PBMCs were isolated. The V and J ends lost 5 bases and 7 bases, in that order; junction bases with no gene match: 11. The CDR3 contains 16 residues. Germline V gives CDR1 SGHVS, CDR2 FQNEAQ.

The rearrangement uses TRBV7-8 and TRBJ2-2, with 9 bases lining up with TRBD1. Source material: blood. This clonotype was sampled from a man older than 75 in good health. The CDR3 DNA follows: TGTGCCAGCAGCCTCCGGGACAGGGCACGTGTCGGGGAGCTGTTTTTT. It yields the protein CASSLRDRARVGELFF.